This T cell receptor beta chain derives from a study of tumor-infiltrating lymphocytes in localized non-small cell lung cancer. This clone was counted a few times. The method was immunoSEQ multiplex PCR; TCRdb's version includes in-frame clones alone and lacks a portion of them. The table has tens of thousands of clones, over 60% seen once; the top ten hold under 6.5%. The germline gives CDR1 GTSNPN, CDR2 SVGIG (reference sequence). The CDR3 has 10 amino acids. The gene calls are TRBV30 and TRBJ1-1; 8 bases agree with TRBD1. The clonotype comes from a human donor with non-small cell lung cancer. The sequenced sample consisted of lung tumor tissue. Written as DNA, the CDR3 is TGTGCAATCGGACAGGGTGAAGCTTTCTTT. As protein: CAIGQGEAFF.